Given below is one TCR beta chain in context. The data belong to a study of shared clonotypes between healthy human individuals. Naive CD4+ cells were CD45RA-selected; the remaining cells were memory. Germline V gene data show CDR1 as SGHTA and CDR2 as FQGNSA. Trimming shortened V by 4 bases and J by 0 bases, and 7 bases separated the two germline ends. CDR3 length equals 15 residues. Replicate PCRs from sorted subsets contained about 0.2 ug DNA, which is approximately 30,000 T cell genomes. Assay: immunoSEQ multiplex PCR; the TCRdb copy retains only in-frame clones and omits some. The sample includes approximately 640,000 clones, about two thirds seen only once; the top ten take approximately 2%.

This TCR was recovered from a woman aged 25-40 years in good health. The specimen sequenced was memory CD4+ T cells sorted from blood. Stated subset: CD45RA-negative fraction. The rearrangement uses TRBV7-2 and TRBJ2-6; D uncertain. The CDR3 DNA reads TGTGCCAGCAGCTCTAGGAGCTCTGGGGCCAACGTCCTGACTTTC. Protein sequence: CASSSRSSGANVLTF.